This paragraph covers one TCR beta chain sequence. This clonotype was counted between two and nine times. It lacks a known antigen. There are no base qualities to consult, and no much larger clone falls within one base. These data are taken from a study of blood T cells in healthy people across ages (dated by TCRdb to the mid-2010s). Some background on the complete study: Template switching captured roughly one uniquely barcoded TCR beta cDNA molecule per two T cells in model experiments. Using the same blood draw, the study looked at two additional independent replicas of 1 million unique cDNA reads for two donors, one aged 18 to 30 and the other aged 80 or older. Age-related changes in TCR beta repertoire diversity were measured in the study by deep sequencing normalized with unique cDNA molecular identifiers. To avoid experimental bias, donors of different ages were randomly spread across the sequencing lanes. Donors were grouped into four age groups: young (average about 15 years), middle-aged (less than 40), aged (roughly 67) and long-lived (around 80). Broader findings and caveats from the paper: Estimates of total diversity from one million sequenced T cells were regarded as lower bounds and underestimates. Bulk unsorted PBMC profiling prevented conclusive comparison of naive and antigen-experienced compartments. Compared with the aged group, more naive CD4+ T cells, fewer expanded clones and increased TCR diversity were shown by the long-lived group, suggesting age selection. The CMV infection status of donors was not known, potentially confounding age-related changes in expanded clonotypes. There was a strong correlation between observed TCR beta diversity and the percentage of naive T cells measured by flow cytometry. Observed TCR beta diversity per million T cells fell roughly linearly with age, and a significant reduction was already apparent by age around 40.

Donors were 39 systemically healthy Caucasian individuals from Russia aged roughly 6 to 90 years. Each donor gave about 9.7 milliliters of peripheral blood, drawn into EDTA-treated Vacutainer tubes. Ficoll-Paque density-gradient centrifugation was used to isolate PBMCs, with at least 6.5 million per sample. Trizol reagent was used to extract total RNA from PBMCs, with at least 5.5 micrograms per sample. For every donor, an aliquot of PBMCs went through flow cytometry to measure the percentages of naive CD45RAhigh/CD27high T cells. Taken from cysteine to phenylalanine, the CDR3 has 15 residues. Kept here is only the CDR3 DNA, which spans 45 bases and is read in frame from base 1. CDR1 is given as LGHNA and CDR2 as YSLEER, both from the germline V gene. The germline V end is reduced by 4 bases and the J end by 7 bases; junction bases left unmatched: 7. The library was generated by 5' RACE. The listed sequencing device is Illumina HiSeq 2500. A second PCR of roughly 7 to 11 cycles was run with a J-beta primer mix and a sample-barcoded 5' primer. A unique molecular identifier was introduced onto each TCR beta cDNA molecule by a template-switch 5' adaptor carrying 12 random nucleotides. At least 3 million CDR3-containing paired-end reads were obtained from each sample. The Mint cDNA synthesis kit, primed by a TRBC-specific oligonucleotide, was used to synthesize first-strand cDNA from all RNA. After uracil-DNA glycosylase treatment, a first 18-cycle PCR used universal primers M1SS and BC2_uni_R on all cDNA. Regarding the original processing steps: For normalization, 1 million high-quality reads were randomly selected from each sample, with every read carrying a distinct molecular identifier. Instead of being binned into consensus sequences, reads with shared molecular identifiers were discarded. MiTCR, run with a Q25 quality threshold and the strictest error-elimination algorithm, handled CDR3 identification, clonotype clustering and error correction. A nonparametric unseen species model with Euler transformation was used to estimate lower-bound total TCR beta diversity. TCRdb reran the public reads through fastp at Q25 and MiXCR, keeping productive beta chains. Identical CDR3 protein sequences are pooled into one entry, listed with their most common genes and DNA. The V and J calls and clone size are TCRdb's, not the authors'. The sample yields just over 800,000 distinct CDR3 sequences; around two thirds were counted once. Together, the top ten hold 25% to 35% of the sample.

Sequencing was carried out using blood. The sequence is built from TRBV4-3 and TRBJ2-5, and TRBD1 aligns with 12 junction nucleotides. The source is a young man in good health. The CDR3 is CASSPGQGAASTQYF. DNA sequence: TGCGCCAGCAGCCCGGGACAGGGGGCGGCTTCGACCCAGTACTTC.